This T cell receptor beta chain was sequenced during a study of T cell repertoires in cytomegalovirus infection. On the study more broadly: A matching HLA type, together with CMV infection, was signaled by public TCR beta signatures.

TCRdb called the reads again in MiXCR, with one record for every CDR3 protein. The sample has 310,000 or so distinct CDR3 sequences, around 9.6% seen once. Points from the study as a whole: The ex vivo response showed dominance by HLA-C-restricted CMV-specific TCR beta clonotypes.

This clonotype was detected many times. The antigen is unknown. The CDR3 has 13 amino acids. The V gene end was trimmed by 8 bases and the J gene end by 2 bases; junction bases not matched to a gene: 3. Germline V gene lookup returns CDR1 MDHEN and CDR2 SYDVKM. The TCR originated in a human donor in good health (CMV status not recorded). Some clones in this sample may be carry-over from other donors' samples. The genes are TRBV28 and TRBJ2-7; 10 nucleotides align to TRBD1. What was sequenced was PBMCs. The CDR3: CASGQGGAYEQYV. The CDR3 nucleotides are TGTGCCAGCGGACAGGGGGGGGCCTACGAGCAGTACGTC.